The 2 T cell receptor beta chains below were found in one sample sequenced in a study of cytotoxic CD8 clonotypes in ibrutinib-treated CLL. The assay was immunoSEQ multiplex PCR, and TCRdb's table has in-frame clones only and misses some. The sample lists under 300,000 clones; 65% to 85% were seen once. This sample comprised PBMCs, obtained at disease progression, from a patient treated with ibrutinib. The receptors come from a human donor with chronic lymphocytic leukemia.

The chain uses TRBV29-1 and TRBJ2-5; D gene ambiguous. From germline, CDR1 is SQVTM and CDR2 ANQGSEA. The CDR3 totals 12 residues. Trimming stripped 7 bases from V and 5 bases from J, with 14 bases between. The CDR3 DNA reads as TGCAGCGGTCGTTACCCCTGGGAGACCCAGTACTTC. It yields the protein CSGRYPWETQYF.

The CDR3 nucleotides are TGCAGCGCCGTGTGGGGTCTTAATGAAAAACTGTTTTTT. This translates into CSAVWGLNEKLFF. The chain has TRBV29-1 and TRBJ1-4; D gene ambiguous. This CDR3 is 13 amino acids long. Germline values: CDR1 SQVTM, CDR2 ANQGSEA. Trimming removed 7 bases from V and 4 bases from J, with 13 bases in between.